What follows are 25 T cell receptor beta chains derived from one specimen sequenced in a study of T cells after yellow fever vaccination (dated by TCRdb to the late 2010s). The method was 5' RACE. Sequencing used an Illumina NovaSeq 6000. TCRdb reprocessing: public reads trimmed at Q25 with fastp, clones called with MiXCR, in-frame beta chains kept. Rows with one shared CDR3 protein collapse into an entry with the most common genes and DNA. The sample records about 120,000 distinct CDR3 sequences, about 8.4% of which are singletons. Almost 40% of the sample is taken by the ten largest. Read against the paper, the sample's treatment or condition label means: live attenuated yellow fever vaccine strain. Sequenced here: CD8+ T cells sorted from PBMCs, sampled on the day of the yellow fever booster vaccination. These TCRs come from a young man who received the YFV17D yellow fever vaccine.

Ten or more counts support this clonotype. V gene TRBV4-1 combines with J gene TRBJ1-2, with a possible D match to TRBD1 (5 bases). Germline V gives CDR1 MGHRA, CDR2 YSYEKL. V lost 2 bases and J lost 8, with 9 bases in between. The CDR3 runs to 12 residues. The CDR3 region is CASSQRKGGYTF. The CDR3 nucleotides read TGCGCCAGCAGCCAAAGAAAGGGGGGCTACACCTTC.

This clonotype was found a few times. The CDR3 loop reads CSAYSWVYYGYTF. The DNA of the CDR3 is TGCAGTGCCTATTCCTGGGTCTACTATGGCTACACCTTC. The chain has TRBV20-1 and TRBJ1-2; no definite D call. V was cut by 6 bases and J by 3 bases, with 14 bases left in between. The CDR3 contains 13 residues. Germline V lookup: CDR1 DFQATT, CDR2 SNEGSKA (reference sequence).

This clonotype has just a few counts. This chain connects TRBV27 to TRBJ2-7; 9 bases align to TRBD2. Germline V gene sequence: CDR1 MNHEY, CDR2 SMNVEV (reference sequence). The V gene end was trimmed by 6 bases and the J gene end by 3 bases; junction bases not matched to a gene: 6. The CDR3 is made up of 14 amino acids. Here the CDR3 DNA reads TGTGCCAGCAGACCGGGACTAGCTTACTACGAGCAGTACTTC. Its protein is CASRPGLAYYEQYF.

The CDR3 region has the DNA TGTGCCAGCAGCCCGGACAGGGGGCTTCTTCCTGAAGCTTTCTTT. Its protein is CASSPDRGLLPEAFF. This chain uses TRBV5-5 with TRBJ1-1; 11 bases map to TRBD1. CDR1 is SGHKS, CDR2 YYEKEE, per germline (reference sequence). J gave up 6 bases and V 4 bases, and 8 bases lay outside the gene matches. This CDR3 region has 15 residues.

In this sample, this clonotype turned up many times. The rearrangement uses TRBV5-5 and TRBJ1-1; TRBD1 is a possible D gene (6 bases). The CDR3 loop spans 15 amino acids. V lost 0 bases and J 1 base, leaving 10 bases between the germline ends. In germline, CDR1 is SGHKS, CDR2 YYEKEE (reference sequence). The DNA for the CDR3 is TGTGCCAGCAGCTTGGCCTGGACAGCGAACACTGAAGCTTTCTTT. Protein: CASSLAWTANTEAFF.

V usage is TRBV29-1 and J usage is TRBJ2-7, with 9 bases aligning to TRBD1. CDR1 is SQVTM and CDR2 is ANQGSEA in the germline V gene. V lost 6 bases, J lost 6 bases, and 6 bases stayed unmatched. This CDR3 spans 12 amino acids. The CDR3 is CSVSGQGGEQYV. The CDR3 DNA is TGCAGCGTGTCGGGACAGGGTGGCGAGCAGTACGTC.

V gene TRBV7-3 combines with J gene TRBJ2-5; 7 bases are shared with TRBD2. J lost 0 bases, V lost 3 bases, and 4 bases had no gene match. The CDR3 spans 15 residues. CDR1 and CDR2 (germline): SGHTA, FQGTGA. The CDR3 loop reads CASSLGGTYQETQYF. The DNA for the CDR3 is TGTGCCAGCAGCTTGGGAGGGACTTACCAAGAGACCCAGTACTTC.

The chain has TRBV12-3 or TRBV12-4 and TRBJ2-5; 9 bases are a match to TRBD2. Unmatched junction bases numbered 8, after V lost 4 bases and J lost 5 bases. CDR3 size: 15 residues. CDR3 bases: TGTGCCAGCAGTTCGGGACTAGCTGCGACGGAGACCCAGTACTTC. It yields the protein CASSSGLAATETQYF.

This clonotype was recorded a few times. V gene TRBV6-5 combines with J gene TRBJ2-7; weak D call: TRBD1 (5 bases). The CDR3 length is 13 residues. Germline loops: CDR1 MNHEY, CDR2 SVGAGI. Trimming took 2 bases from V and 5 from J, leaving 10 bases between them. CDR3 protein: CASSYRGIHEQYF. The CDR3 nucleotides are TGTGCCAGCAGTTACAGGGGTATCCACGAGCAGTACTTC.

The chain recombines TRBV19 with TRBJ1-5; the D is unclear. The CDR3 contains 13 residues. The germline gives CDR1 LNHDA, CDR2 SQIVND (reference sequence). V was cut by 2 bases and J by 5 bases, with 7 bases left in between. The CDR3 DNA is TGTGCCAGTAGTATAAGGATTTATCAGCCCCAGCATTTT. Translated: CASSIRIYQPQHF.

The sample holds a few counts of this clonotype. V and J are TRBV9 and TRBJ2-4, with unresolved D. Germline CDR1 reads SGDLS; CDR2 reads YYNGEE. Trimming took off 0 bases at V and 0 bases at J, with 13 bases between the two ends. This CDR3 spans 17 amino acids. In DNA, the CDR3 is TGTGCCAGCAGCGTAGCCAGCTTAGCAGGAGCCAAAAACATTCAGTACTTC. Encoded protein: CASSVASLAGAKNIQYF.

The rearrangement joins TRBV6-5 to TRBJ2-5; D is ambiguous. CDR3 size: 13 residues. Germline V gene data show CDR1 as MNHEY and CDR2 as SVGAGI. Trimming took off 3 bases at V and 5 bases at J, with 10 bases between the two ends. The CDR3 coding sequence is TGTGCCAGCAGTTATAATACCGTGGAGACCCAGTACTTC. This codes for CASSYNTVETQYF.

V is TRBV12-3 or TRBV12-4 and J is TRBJ2-3, with D unclear. The germline V and J ends were trimmed by 2 bases and 6 bases, with 6 bases remaining between them. The CDR3 extends over 12 amino acids. The DNA of the CDR3 is TGTGCCAGCAGTTTATTTGAGGATACGCAGTATTTT. Encoded protein: CASSLFEDTQYF.

The chain combines TRBV12-3 or TRBV12-4 with TRBJ1-5; possibly TRBD1 for D (5 bases). The CDR3 consists of 14 residues. The germline V and J ends were trimmed by 5 bases and 7 bases, with 15 bases remaining between them. This CDR3 is CASSPGQRMQPQHF. Written as DNA, the CDR3 is TGTGCCAGCAGTCCCGGACAACGTATGCAGCCCCAGCATTTT.

This sequence joins TRBV7-2 and TRBJ2-5; 7 bases are a match to TRBD2. CDR3 size: 16 residues. J gave up 0 bases and V 5 bases, and 9 bases lay outside the gene matches. CDR1 and CDR2 from the germline V gene are SGHTA and FQGNSA. This CDR3 is CASSQRRRGYQETQYF. The CDR3 DNA sequence: TGTGCCAGCAGCCAGAGACGGCGGGGGTACCAAGAGACCCAGTACTTC.

This clonotype was picked up many times. V and J are TRBV5-1 and TRBJ2-7; D is unresolved. V was shortened by 0 bases and J by 6 bases, with 10 bases between the two germline ends. The germline V gene has CDR1 SGHRS and CDR2 YFSETQ. The CDR3 is 13 residues long. The CDR3 is CASSLGITGEQYF. CDR3 nucleotides: TGCGCCAGCAGCTTGGGGATCACGGGCGAGCAGTACTTC.

This sequence joins TRBV9 and TRBJ1-1, with a weak D call TRBD1 (5 bases). V was clipped by 4 bases and J by 2 bases, with 12 bases between them. CDR1 is SGDLS and CDR2 is YYNGEE in the germline V gene. There are 14 residues in the CDR3. The CDR3 here is CASSSGTANTEAFF. The CDR3, as DNA: TGTGCCAGCAGCTCCGGGACTGCTAACACTGAAGCTTTCTTT.

This clonotype was picked up a small number of times. This chain links TRBV4-1 with TRBJ1-1; no reliable D call. The V end lost 4 bases, the J end lost 11 bases, and 32 bases lay between the germline ends. The CDR3 runs to 18 residues. The germline gives CDR1 MGHRA, CDR2 YSYEKL. CDR3 sequence reads: CASSPNHDSGRGLRWAFF. The CDR3 DNA follows: TGCGCCAGCAGCCCGAACCACGACTCGGGTCGCGGGCTCCGTTGGGCTTTCTTT.

In its sample, this clonotype was seen a few times. This chain uses TRBV25-1 with TRBJ1-1; 7 bases are shared with TRBD1. The germline V gene encodes CDR1 MGHDK and CDR2 SYGVNS. With V trimmed by 5 bases and J by 4 bases, 4 bases remained unmatched. This CDR3 spans 13 amino acids. The CDR3 nucleotides read TGTGCCAGCAGTATGGGACAGCTCACTGAAGCTTTCTTT. Residues: CASSMGQLTEAFF.

This clonotype was detected a few times. The chain recombines TRBV14 with TRBJ1-4; 7 nucleotides agree with TRBD1. CDR1 SGHDN and CDR2 FVKESK come from the germline V gene. This CDR3 has 15 amino acids. The trim removed 5 bases at V and 8 bases at J, leaving 11 bases unmatched. The CDR3 here is CASSDRQGVEEKLFF. CDR3 nucleotides: TGTGCCAGCAGCGACCGACAGGGTGTAGAAGAAAAACTGTTTTTT.

This chain joins TRBV18 and TRBJ1-2; no clear D. The CDR3 totals 14 residues. Per germline, CDR1 KGHSH and CDR2 LQKENI. The V end was cut by 5 bases, the J end by 3 bases, with 13 bases between. CDR3 bases: TGTGCCAGCTCAACGAGTCTTAATGACTATGGCTACACCTTC. Amino acids: CASSTSLNDYGYTF.

This clonotype occurred a few times. The chain carries TRBV10-3 and TRBJ2-1; TRBD1 aligns across 11 bases. J lost 7 bases, V lost 2 bases, and 4 bases had no gene match. Germline CDR1 and CDR2: ENHRY and SYGVKD. The CDR3 runs 15 residues. The CDR3 is CAISELGTGGNEQFF. CDR3 DNA sequence: TGTGCCATCAGTGAGCTCGGGACAGGGGGGAATGAGCAGTTCTTC.

The V call is TRBV27, the J call TRBJ2-7, with D possibly TRBD2 on 5 matching bases. Trimming pared 5 bases from V and 3 bases from J, leaving 11 bases between. CDR1 is MNHEY and CDR2 is SMNVEV in the germline V gene (reference sequence). The CDR3 totals 13 residues. As DNA, the CDR3 is TGTGCCAGCAGTCCAAACCGGGGCTACGAGCAGTACTTC. Its translation is CASSPNRGYEQYF.

The J gene is TRBJ1-3, the V gene TRBV20-1, with unresolved D. V lost 0 bases and J 0 bases, leaving 6 bases between the germline ends. The CDR3 length is 14 residues. Germline V CDR1 and CDR2: DFQATT, SNEGSKA (reference sequence). The CDR3 here is CSARDNYSGNTIYF. In DNA, the CDR3 is TGCAGTGCTAGAGATAACTACTCTGGAAACACCATATATTTT.

This clonotype came up many times. The chain recombines TRBV29-1 with TRBJ2-7, with D perhaps being TRBD1 or TRBD2 (7 bases each). Trimming removed 0 bases from V and 2 bases from J, with 11 bases in between. The CDR3 length is 14 residues. Germline V lookup: CDR1 SQVTM, CDR2 ANQGSEA. The CDR3 sequence is CSVEDRGGTYEQYF. Written as DNA, the CDR3 is TGCAGCGTTGAAGACAGGGGGGGAACCTACGAGCAGTACTTC.